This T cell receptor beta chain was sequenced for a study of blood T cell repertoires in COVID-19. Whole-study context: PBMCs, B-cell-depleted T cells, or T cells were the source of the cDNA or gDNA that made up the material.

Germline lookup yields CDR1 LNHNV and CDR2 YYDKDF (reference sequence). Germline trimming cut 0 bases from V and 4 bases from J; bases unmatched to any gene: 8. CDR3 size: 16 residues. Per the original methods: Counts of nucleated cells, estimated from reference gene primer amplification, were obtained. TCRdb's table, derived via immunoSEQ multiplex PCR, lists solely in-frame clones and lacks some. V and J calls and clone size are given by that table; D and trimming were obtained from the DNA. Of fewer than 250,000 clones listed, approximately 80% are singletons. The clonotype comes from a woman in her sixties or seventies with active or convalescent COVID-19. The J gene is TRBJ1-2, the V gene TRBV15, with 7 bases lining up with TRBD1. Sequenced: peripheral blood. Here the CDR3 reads CATSRDRGAGGYGYTF. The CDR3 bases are TGTGCCACCAGCAGAGATCGCGGGGCAGGGGGCTATGGCTACACCTTC.